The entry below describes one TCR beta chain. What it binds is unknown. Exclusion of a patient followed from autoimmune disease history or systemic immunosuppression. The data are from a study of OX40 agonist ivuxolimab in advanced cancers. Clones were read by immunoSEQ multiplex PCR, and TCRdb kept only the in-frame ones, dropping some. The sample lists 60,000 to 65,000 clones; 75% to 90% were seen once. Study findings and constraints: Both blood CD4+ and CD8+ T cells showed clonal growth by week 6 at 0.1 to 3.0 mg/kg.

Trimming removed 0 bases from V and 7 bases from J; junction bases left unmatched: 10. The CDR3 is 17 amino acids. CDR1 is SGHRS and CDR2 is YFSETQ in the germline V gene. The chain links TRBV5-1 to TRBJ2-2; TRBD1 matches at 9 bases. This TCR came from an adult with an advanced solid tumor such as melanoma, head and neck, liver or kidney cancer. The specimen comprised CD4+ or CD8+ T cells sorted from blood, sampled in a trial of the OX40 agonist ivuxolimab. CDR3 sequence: CASSLGPRTGEGGELFF. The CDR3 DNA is TGCGCCAGCAGCTTGGGACCGCGGACAGGGGAGGGCGGGGAGCTGTTTTTT.